Below, 11 T cell receptor beta chains from the same sample are listed, as sequenced in a study of lymphopenia after photon versus proton radiotherapy. Repertoires were generated with immunoSEQ multiplex PCR, while TCRdb's copy carries only in-frame clones and drops some. This table has about 45,000 clones, 85% to 90% appearing once. Sequenced here: peripheral blood, sampled from a patient treated with photon-based radiotherapy. All receptors come from a middle-aged man with gastric cancer.

The chain has TRBV4-2 and TRBJ2-7, with 9 positions matching TRBD2. Losses at the gene ends were 0 bases for V and 5 bases for J; bases not matched to a gene: 8. The CDR3 spans 16 residues. CDR1 and CDR2 (germline): LGHNA, YNFKEQ. The CDR3 DNA is TGTGCCAGCAGCCAAGAGAGGGCGGGGGGGAAGAACGAGCAGTACTTC. This translates into CASSQERAGGKNEQYF.

The CDR3 is CASSQQGQTYEQYF. CDR3 nucleotide sequence: TGTGCCAGTAGTCAACAAGGACAGACCTACGAGCAGTACTTC. The chain joins TRBV19 to TRBJ2-7; D is perhaps TRBD1 (6 bases). Germline CDR1 LNHDA, CDR2 SQIVND (reference sequence). This CDR3 has 14 amino acids. Trimming stripped 5 bases from V and 2 bases from J, with 13 bases between.

This rearrangement joins TRBV6-5 to TRBJ1-1, with D unclear. The CDR3 contains 13 residues. Germline CDR1 MNHEY, CDR2 SVGAGI. V was pared by 7 bases and J by 0 bases, with 9 bases between. In nucleotides, the CDR3 is TGTGCCAGCAATCTACGGGTGAACACTGAAGCTTTCTTT. The encoded protein is CASNLRVNTEAFF.

The J gene is TRBJ2-3, the V gene TRBV4-2; D may match TRBD1 or TRBD2 (6 bases each). CDR3 length equals 16 residues. CDR1 is LGHNA and CDR2 is YNFKEQ in the germline V gene. The ends were cut back, 1 base at V and 6 bases at J, with 17 bases in the middle. CDR3 sequence reads: CASSQVFSAGGDTQYF. As DNA, the CDR3 is TGTGCCAGCAGCCAAGTCTTTAGCGCCGGGGGCGATACGCAGTATTTT.

The chain carries TRBV23-1 and TRBJ1-6; possible D gene TRBD1, 5 bases. TRBV23-1 is given ORF status, its function remaining uncertain. The CDR3 length is 19 residues. V was shortened by 8 bases and J by 0 bases, with 23 bases between the two germline ends. The CDR3: CASPFGGIPLGSYNSPLHF. As DNA, the CDR3 is TGCGCCAGCCCGTTTGGGGGGATACCTCTGGGCTCCTATAATTCACCCCTCCACTTT.

The J gene is TRBJ1-1, the V gene TRBV10-2, with 9 bases lining up with TRBD1. This CDR3 is 17 amino acids long. Germline assignment: CDR1 WSHSY and CDR2 SAAADI. V lost 2 bases to trimming and J lost 0 bases; unmatched junction nucleotides: 7. CDR3 loop: CASSEMDRGPVNTEAFF. CDR3 in DNA: TGCGCCAGCAGTGAGATGGACAGGGGCCCCGTGAACACTGAAGCTTTCTTT.

The rearrangement links TRBV11-3 to TRBJ2-1; D may be TRBD1 (6 bases). This CDR3 is built from 13 residues. V was shortened by 3 bases and J by 6 bases, with 9 bases between the two germline ends. From germline, CDR1 is SGHNT and CDR2 YENEEA. This chain's CDR3 is CASSLNRANEQFF. CDR3 bases: TGTGCCAGCAGCTTGAACAGGGCCAATGAGCAGTTCTTC.

V is TRBV5-6 and J is TRBJ2-7; a weak D match, TRBD1 (6 bases). From germline, CDR1 is SGHDT and CDR2 YYEEEE. CDR3 length: 15 residues. Trimming removed 4 bases at V and 5 bases at J, with 19 bases between. The CDR3 sequence is CASSPTGPPGDEQYF. DNA of the CDR3: TGTGCCAGCAGCCCGACCGGGCCCCCAGGGGACGAGCAGTACTTC.

This clone was picked up one time. The chain uses TRBV30 and TRBJ2-1, with 8 bases matching TRBD1. V was pared by 5 bases and J by 7 bases, with 1 base of the junction left unmatched. The CDR3 has 11 residues. Germline CDR1 GTSNPN, CDR2 SVGIG (reference sequence). The CDR3 sequence is CAWDRGNEQFF. The CDR3 nucleotides read TGTGCCTGGGACAGGGGAAATGAGCAGTTCTTC.

The chain joins TRBV5-4 to TRBJ1-3; D not resolved. Germline lookup yields CDR1 SGHNT and CDR2 YYREEE (reference sequence). This CDR3 spans 14 amino acids. Trimming took off 1 base at V and 4 bases at J, with 9 bases between the two ends. Here the CDR3 DNA reads TGTGCCAGCAGCTTGTATGTGGACGGAAACACCATATATTTT. Protein product: CASSLYVDGNTIYF.

The table lists this clone with a few counts. The chain uses TRBV4-1 and TRBJ1-5; D gene uncertain. This CDR3 comprises 14 residues. Per germline, CDR1 MGHRA and CDR2 YSYEKL. Deletions cut 1 base from V and 2 bases from J, with 6 bases between. The chain's CDR3 is CASSQAGGNQPQHF. CDR3 nucleotide sequence: TGCGCCAGCAGCCAAGCGGGAGGCAATCAGCCCCAGCATTTT.